This T cell receptor beta chain is from a study of T-cell memory formation after mild COVID-19. TCR alpha and TCR beta cDNA libraries with sample barcodes and UMIs came from 5'RACE using constant-segment primers. MiXCR, run by TCRdb on the 5' RACE reads, gives a single entry per CDR3 protein. The sample gives 200,000 or so distinct CDR3 sequences, just over 9.5% of which show up once; 3.5% is in the top ten. This clonotype was recorded many times. CDR1 and CDR2 from the germline V gene are SEHNR and FQNEAQ (reference sequence). V lost 5 bases, J lost 7 bases, and 9 bases stayed unmatched. The CDR3 totals 15 residues.

The V and J genes are TRBV7-9 and TRBJ1-4, with TRBD1 matching over 8 bases. The TCR comes from a man between 18 and 35 years old who had mild COVID-19 (a few samples of this study predate the infection). Cell type and time point are not known. Material: PBMCs or a T cell subset sorted from them (not recorded which). The CDR3 nucleotides are TGTGCCAGCAGCCCGACACAGGGGGGATTTGAAAAACTGTTTTTT. Translated: CASSPTQGGFEKLFF.